Described below is a single T cell receptor (beta chain) sequence and its context. Methods used by the authors: Amplification of reference gene primers provided the estimated nucleated cell counts. This table comes from immunoSEQ multiplex PCR, and its TCRdb copy is limited to in-frame clones, with some not included. V and J calls and clone size come straight from that table; D and trimming were deduced from the DNA. The sample has roughly 330,000 clones, 88% seen once; the top ten hold 5%. This record comes from a study of blood T cell repertoires in COVID-19. In the study overall: Italy, Spain and the United States were the sources of the convalescent and acute COVID-19 samples.

Participants spanned ages about 18 to 95 years and resided in 20 to 30 US areas. Recovered status applied to Cohort 3 donors who had two consecutive negative PCRs. It also applied to those with clearance or with symptom resolution. The CDR3 covers 16 residues. The germline V gene has CDR1 MRHNA and CDR2 SNTAGT. V shed 7 bases and J 2 bases; nucleotides not matched to a gene: 8. The sequence was collected from a man aged 25 to 40 who had recovered from COVID-19. The sequenced material came from PBMCs or T cells enriched from blood (not recorded which). The rearrangement uses TRBV6-4 and TRBJ2-6; 7 bases match TRBD1. The CDR3 is CASIRDRIPGANVLTF. The CDR3 nucleotides read TGTGCCAGCATCCGGGACAGAATCCCTGGGGCCAACGTCCTGACTTTC.